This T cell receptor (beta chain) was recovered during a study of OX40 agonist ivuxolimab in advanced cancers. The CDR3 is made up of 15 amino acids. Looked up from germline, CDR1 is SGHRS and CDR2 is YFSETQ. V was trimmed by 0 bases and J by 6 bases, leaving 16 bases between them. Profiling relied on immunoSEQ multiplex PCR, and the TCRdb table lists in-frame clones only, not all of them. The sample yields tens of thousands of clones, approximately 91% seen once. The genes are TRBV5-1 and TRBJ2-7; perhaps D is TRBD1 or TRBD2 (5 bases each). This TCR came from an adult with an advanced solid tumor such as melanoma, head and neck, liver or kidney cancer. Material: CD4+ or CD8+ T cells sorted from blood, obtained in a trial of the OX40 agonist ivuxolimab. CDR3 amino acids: CASSLAGDPTGEQYF. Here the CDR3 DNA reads TGCGCCAGCAGCTTGGCCGGGGACCCCACGGGCGAGCAGTACTTC.